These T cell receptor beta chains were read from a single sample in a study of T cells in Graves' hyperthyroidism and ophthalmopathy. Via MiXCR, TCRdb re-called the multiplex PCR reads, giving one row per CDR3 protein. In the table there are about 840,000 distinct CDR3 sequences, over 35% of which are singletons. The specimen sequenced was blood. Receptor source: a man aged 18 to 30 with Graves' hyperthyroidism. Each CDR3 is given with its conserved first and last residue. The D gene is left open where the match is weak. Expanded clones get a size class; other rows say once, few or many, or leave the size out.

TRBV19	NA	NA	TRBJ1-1	CASSMGARRTTEAFF	TGTGCCAGTAGTATGGGGGCCCGCAGGACGACTGAAGCTTTCTTT
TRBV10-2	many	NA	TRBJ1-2	CASSGAYYGYTF	TGCGCCAGCTCCGGGGCTTACTATGGCTACACCTTC
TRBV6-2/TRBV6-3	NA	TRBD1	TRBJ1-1	CASSVTGAGNTEAFF	TGTGCCAGCAGCGTGACAGGGGCGGGGAACACTGAAGCTTTCTTT
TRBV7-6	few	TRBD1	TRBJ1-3	CASSRFGTGSRNTIYF	TGTGCCAGCAGCCGCTTCGGGACAGGGAGCAGAAACACCATATATTTT
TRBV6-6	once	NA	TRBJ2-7	CASSMGAGSGYEQYF	TGTGCCAGCAGTATGGGGGCAGGATCGGGCTACGAGCAGTACTTC
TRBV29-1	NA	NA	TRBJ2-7	CSVASEGPYEQYF	TGCAGCGTTGCTAGTGAGGGCCCCTACGAGCAGTACTTC
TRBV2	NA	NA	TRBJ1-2	CASSRTEWNTNYGYTF	TGTGCCAGCAGTCGGACCGAGTGGAATACTAACTATGGCTACACCTTC
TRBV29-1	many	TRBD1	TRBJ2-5	CSAQGAADNLPPETQYF	TGCAGTGCACAGGGGGCCGCAGATAACCTACCCCCGGAGACCCAGTACTTC
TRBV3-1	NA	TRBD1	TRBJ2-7	CASSQLDRGHEQYF	TGTGCCAGCAGCCAACTGGACAGGGGGCACGAGCAGTACTTC
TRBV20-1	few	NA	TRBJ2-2	CSAAGRLNTGELFF	TGCAGTGCTGCGGGACGCTTGAACACCGGGGAGCTGTTTTTT
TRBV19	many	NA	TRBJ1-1	CASSISFVNTEAFF	TGTGCCAGTAGTATCAGTTTCGTGAACACTGAAGCTTTCTTT
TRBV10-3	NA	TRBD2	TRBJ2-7	CASSSQPTSGPYEQYF	TGTGCCAGCAGTTCGCAACCTACTAGCGGGCCCTACGAGCAGTACTTC
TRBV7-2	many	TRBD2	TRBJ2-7	CASSLVSGDHEQYF	TGTGCCAGCAGCTTAGTTAGCGGGGACCACGAGCAGTACTTC
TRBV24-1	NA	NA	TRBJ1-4	CATSDGGDRAEKLFF	TGTGCCACCAGTGATGGTGGGGACCGCGCTGAAAAACTGTTTTTT
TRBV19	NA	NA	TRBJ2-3	CASSSGAADTQYF	TGTGCCAGTAGTAGCGGGGCCGCAGATACGCAGTATTTT